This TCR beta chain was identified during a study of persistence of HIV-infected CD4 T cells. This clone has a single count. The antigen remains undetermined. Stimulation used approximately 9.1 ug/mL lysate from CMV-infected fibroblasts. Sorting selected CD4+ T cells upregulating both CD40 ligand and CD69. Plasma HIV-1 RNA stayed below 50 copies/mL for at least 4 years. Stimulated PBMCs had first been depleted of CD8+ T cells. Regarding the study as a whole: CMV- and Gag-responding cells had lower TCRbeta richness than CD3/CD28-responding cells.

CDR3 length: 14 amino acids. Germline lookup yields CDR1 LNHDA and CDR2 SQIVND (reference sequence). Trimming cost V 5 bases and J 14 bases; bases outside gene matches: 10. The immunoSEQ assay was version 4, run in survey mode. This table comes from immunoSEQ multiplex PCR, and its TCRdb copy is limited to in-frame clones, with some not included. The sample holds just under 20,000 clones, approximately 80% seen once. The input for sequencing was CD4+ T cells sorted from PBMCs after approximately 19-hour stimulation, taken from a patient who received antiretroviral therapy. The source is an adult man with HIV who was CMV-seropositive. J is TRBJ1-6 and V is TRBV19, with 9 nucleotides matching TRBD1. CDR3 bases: TGTGCCAGTAGTGCGGGACAGGGCGCCGGGGCCCTCCACTTT. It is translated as CASSAGQGAGALHF.